Listed here are 24 T cell receptor beta chains from one sample, sequenced in a study of vaccination effects on CD4 cells after COVID-19. Data came from immunoSEQ multiplex PCR; TCRdb stores just in-frame clones and leaves some out. Among about 54,000 clones listed, around 85% were seen once. Sequencing was preceded by expansion of antigen-specific CD4+ T cells with viral peptide pools in the ViraFEST assay. Culture lasted approximately 10 days before CD4+ T cell isolation. These receptors have no known antigen. Source: CD4+ T cells from PBMCs cultured with HCoV-229E spike peptides, taken before COVID-19 vaccination. The receptors were sampled from a human donor who received a COVID-19 vaccine.

This rearrangement joins TRBV24-1 to TRBJ2-5; a weak D match, TRBD2 (5 bases). Trimming left V 4 bases short and J 4 bases short, with 12 bases between. This CDR3 has 14 residues. In germline, CDR1 is KGHDR, CDR2 SFDVKD. Here the CDR3 DNA reads TGTGCCACCAGTGACGCCCGGGGATTAGAGACCCAGTACTTC. Its translation is CATSDARGLETQYF.

The gene calls are TRBV12-5 and TRBJ2-5; D remains unclear. The CDR3 is 11 residues long. Looked up from germline, CDR1 is LGHNT and CDR2 is FRNRAP. Trimming took 1 base from V and 7 from J, leaving 4 bases between them. CDR3 DNA sequence: TGTGCTAGTGGTTTGGGATGGACCCAGTACTTC. It encodes CASGLGWTQYF.

The rearrangement links TRBV5-1 to TRBJ2-5; 7 nucleotides match TRBD1. The CDR3 length is 15 residues. Germline assignment: CDR1 SGHRS and CDR2 YFSETQ. V lost 2 bases, J lost 2 bases, and 6 bases stayed unmatched. The CDR3 DNA reads as TGCGCCAGCAGCTTCTTTTCGACAGGGCAAGAGACCCAGTACTTC. Amino acid sequence: CASSFFSTGQETQYF.

This sequence joins TRBV4-2 and TRBJ1-4, with D hard to call. The length of the CDR3 is 15 residues. Trimming stripped 1 base from V and 8 bases from J, with 14 bases between. Per germline, CDR1 LGHNA and CDR2 YNFKEQ. The CDR3 nucleotides are TGTGCCAGCAGCCAAGTCTCTGCGCTTGAGGAAAAACTGTTTTTT. Translating gives CASSQVSALEEKLFF.

The CDR3 sequence: CASSLAPAGFNTQYF. The DNA for the CDR3 is TGTGCCAGCAGCTTAGCCCCTGCGGGGTTCAATACGCAGTATTTT. The chain carries TRBV11-3 and TRBJ2-3, with TRBD2 as a possible D gene (6 bases). V lost 1 base and J lost 7, with 15 bases in between. There are 15 residues in the CDR3. Per germline, CDR1 SGHNT and CDR2 YENEEA.

The chain employs TRBV6-5 and TRBJ2-5, with a possible D match to TRBD2 (5 bases). CDR1 is MNHEY and CDR2 is SVGAGI in the germline V gene. The length of the CDR3 is 11 residues. V dropped 6 bases and J dropped 5 bases, with 7 bases sitting between them. CDR3 amino acids: CASRRGETQYF. CDR3 nucleotide sequence: TGTGCCAGCAGACGAGGGGAGACCCAGTACTTC.

The genes are TRBV9 and TRBJ1-2, with D hard to call. Germline CDR1 is SGDLS and CDR2 is YYNGEE. Trimming shortened V by 0 bases and J by 13 bases, and 10 bases separated the two germline ends. The CDR3 covers 11 residues. CDR3 region: CASSVVDLLTF. CDR3 DNA sequence: TGTGCCAGCAGCGTAGTGGATCTCCTCACCTTC. The whole variable domain, filled in from reference TRBV9 and TRBJ1-2, reads DSGVTQTPKHLITATGQRVTLRCSPRSGDLSVYWYQQSLDQGLQFLIQYYNGEERAKGNILERFSAQQFPDLHSELNLSSLELGDSALYFCASSVVDLLTFGSGTRLTVV.

The rearrangement links TRBV6-5 to TRBJ1-1; no definite D call. The CDR3 has 12 amino acids. CDR1 and CDR2 (germline): MNHEY, SVGAGI. Trimming stripped 6 bases from V and 2 bases from J, with 7 bases between. In nucleotides, the CDR3 is TGTGCCAGCAGGAAGGGAAACACTGAAGCTTTCTTT. Translated, it gives CASRKGNTEAFF.

The chain is built from TRBV7-8 and TRBJ2-7, with D tentatively TRBD2 (6 bases). Trimming cost V 4 bases and J 6 bases, with 19 bases left between them. The length of the CDR3 is 15 residues. Germline V gene data show CDR1 as SGHVS and CDR2 as FQNEAQ. DNA for the CDR3: TGTGCCAGCAGCTCCCCGGGACGGGGGACTTCCGAGCAGTACGTC. Translation: CASSSPGRGTSEQYV.

The rearrangement joins TRBV30 to TRBJ2-2, with 7 positions matching TRBD1. V lost 2 bases, J lost 0 bases, and 3 bases stayed unmatched. The CDR3 contains 15 residues. CDR1 GTSNPN and CDR2 SVGIG come from the germline V gene (reference sequence). CDR3 bases: TGTGCCTGGAGTCGGGACAGAACGAACACCGGGGAGCTGTTTTTT. This codes for CAWSRDRTNTGELFF.

The CDR3 here is CASSPTDFTVAQHF. The CDR3 coding sequence is TGTGCCAGTAGCCCCACAGACTTCACGGTGGCCCAGCATTTT. The V and J genes are TRBV19 and TRBJ1-5; no reliable D call. Trimming removed 6 bases at V and 11 bases at J, with 20 bases between. The CDR3 totals 14 residues. Germline V gene sequence: CDR1 LNHDA, CDR2 SQIVND (reference sequence).

This chain connects TRBV28 to TRBJ2-7; TRBD2 agrees at 8 bases. Germline CDR1 reads MDHEN; CDR2 reads SYDVKM. The junction had 3 bases not matched to a gene; V was cut back by 2 bases and J by 0 bases. The CDR3 contains 15 residues. The CDR3 coding sequence is TGTGCCAGCAGTTTAAAGCGGGGGAGCTCCTACGAGCAGTACGTC. Translation gives CASSLKRGSSYEQYV.

The V call is TRBV6-6, the J call TRBJ2-2; a possible D gene is TRBD1 (5 bases). This CDR3 region has 15 residues. Germline loops: CDR1 MNHNY, CDR2 SVGAGI (reference sequence). With 2 bases removed from V and 5 bases from J, the gap between germline ends came to 12 bases. The CDR3 bases are TGTGCCAGCAGTTACGGGCCAGGGTGGACCGGGGAGCTGTTTTTT. It encodes CASSYGPGWTGELFF.

The J gene is TRBJ1-6, the V gene TRBV5-4; D is possibly TRBD1 (5 bases). Germline V gene data show CDR1 as SGHNT and CDR2 as YYREEE (reference sequence). V shed 4 bases and J shed 7 bases, with 15 bases lying between them. This CDR3 has 15 amino acids. In nucleotides, the CDR3 is TGTGCCAGCAGCATCGGCGGGACCCCAAATTCACCCCTCCACTTT. It yields the protein CASSIGGTPNSPLHF.

The chain has TRBV11-1 and TRBJ2-3, with 8 nucleotides matching TRBD2. Trimming at V came to 3 bases and at J to 4 bases, leaving 6 bases not matched to a gene. CDR1 is SGHAT and CDR2 is FQDESV in the germline V gene (reference sequence). The CDR3 runs 15 residues. CDR3 DNA sequence: TGTGCCAGCAGCTTGACGGGGGGGCGGCCAGATACGCAGTATTTT. Translated, it gives CASSLTGGRPDTQYF.

V usage is TRBV15 and J usage is TRBJ1-1; 7 positions match TRBD1. V lost 4 bases, J lost 7 bases, and 6 bases stayed unmatched. CDR3 length: 13 amino acids. Germline V gene sequence: CDR1 LNHNV, CDR2 YYDKDF (reference sequence). CDR3 sequence reads: CATSTNRGSEAFF. The CDR3 nucleotides are TGTGCCACCAGCACCAACAGGGGTAGTGAAGCTTTCTTT. Full variable domain (rest looked up from reference TRBV15 and TRBJ1-1): DAMVIQNPRYQVTQFGKPVTLSCSQTLNHNVMYWYQQKSSQAPKLLFHYYDKDFNNEADTPDNFQSRRPNTSFCFLDIRSPGLGDTAMYLCATSTNRGSEAFFGQGTRLTVV.

The chain has TRBV6-5 and TRBJ1-3, with D perhaps TRBD1 (5 bases). Germline CDR1 reads MNHEY; CDR2 reads SVGAGI. CDR3 length: 15 residues. V was pared by 6 bases and J by 4 bases, with 16 bases between. The CDR3 protein is CASRTRRGSGNTIYF. The CDR3 DNA follows: TGTGCCAGCAGAACCAGAAGGGGTTCGGGAAACACCATATATTTT.

The V call is TRBV10-2, the J call TRBJ1-2; maybe TRBD1 (5 bases). Between the trimmed V and J ends, which lost 6 bases and 8 bases, there was a span of 22 bases. In germline, CDR1 is WSHSY, CDR2 SAAADI. The CDR3 covers 15 residues. The CDR3 DNA reads TGCGCCAGCAGAATGGGACGGACACTTTCCTCGGGCTACACCTTC. Translated, it gives CASRMGRTLSSGYTF.

The gene calls are TRBV7-2 and TRBJ2-1; D may be TRBD2 (6 bases). Germline V gene lookup returns CDR1 SGHTA and CDR2 FQGNSA. V lost 1 base, J lost 9 bases, and 22 bases lay in between. This CDR3 region has 17 residues. Written as DNA, the CDR3 is TGTGCCAGCAGCTTAGACATCAGCGCGGCGTCCGGGGGTGAGCAGTTCTTC. Translating gives CASSLDISAASGGEQFF. Full variable domain (rest looked up from reference TRBV7-2 and TRBJ2-1): GAGVSQSPSNKVTEKGKDVELRCDPISGHTALYWYRQSLGQGLEFLIYFQGNSAPDKSGLPSDRFSAERTGGSVSTLTIQRTQQEDSAVYLCASSLDISAASGGEQFFGPGTRLTVL.

V gene TRBV20-1 combines with J gene TRBJ1-1; 9 nucleotides line up with TRBD1. Germline V gene lookup returns CDR1 DFQATT and CDR2 SNEGSKA (reference sequence). CDR3 length equals 11 residues. V trimming: 7 bases; J trimming: 11 bases; junction bases outside the gene matches: 8. The DNA of the CDR3 is TGCAGTGGACTCGGACAGGGGCGGGCTTTCTTT. Protein: CSGLGQGRAFF.

The chain employs TRBV13 and TRBJ1-1, with no clear D. CDR3 length equals 14 residues. The germline gives CDR1 PRHDT, CDR2 FYEKMQ (reference sequence). Between the trimmed V and J ends, which lost 5 bases and 0 bases, there was a span of 10 bases. CDR3 sequence: CASSPETMNTEAFF. Here the CDR3 DNA reads TGTGCCAGCAGCCCAGAAACTATGAACACTGAAGCTTTCTTT.

The chain employs TRBV7-7 and TRBJ1-2; no clear D gene. With 7 bases removed from V and 2 bases from J, the gap between germline ends came to 26 bases. Germline CDR1 reads SSHAT; CDR2 reads FNYEAQ (reference sequence). This CDR3 has 18 amino acids. The CDR3 nucleotides are TGTGCCAGCATTCCTGGGGTGCGGGCTATAGATTTCAACTATGGCTACACCTTC. Translation: CASIPGVRAIDFNYGYTF.

The chain recombines TRBV7-6 with TRBJ2-1; D gene unclear. Trimming took off 1 base at V and 0 bases at J, with 7 bases between the two ends. The CDR3 covers 15 residues. CDR1 is SGHVS and CDR2 is FNYEAQ in the germline V gene. CDR3 loop: CASSLGVGSYNEQFF. In DNA, the CDR3 is TGTGCCAGCAGCTTAGGGGTTGGCTCCTACAATGAGCAGTTCTTC.

The V gene is TRBV7-2, the J gene TRBJ1-1; D unresolved. The CDR3 covers 13 residues. V lost 1 base, J lost 4 bases, and 7 bases lay in between. Germline CDR1 reads SGHTA; CDR2 reads FQGNSA. The CDR3 spells CASSLEVGTEAFF. The CDR3, as DNA: TGTGCCAGCAGCTTAGAAGTCGGCACTGAAGCTTTCTTT.